This TCR beta chain was profiled in a study of blood T cell repertoires in COVID-19. Study information: The origin of the acute and convalescent COVID-19 samples was the United States, Italy and Spain. PBMCs, B-cell-depleted T cells, or T cells provided the cDNA or gDNA that made up the material.

The protocol was immunoSEQ multiplex PCR, while the TCRdb copy is restricted to in-frame clones and leaves out a portion. The repertoire holds 95,000 to 150,000 clones, with about four fifths as singletons. V was clipped by 1 base and J by 3 bases, with 13 bases between them. This CDR3 region has 16 residues. Germline CDR1 reads LGHNA; CDR2 reads YNFKEQ. The chain recombines TRBV4-2 with TRBJ2-1, with D possibly being TRBD2 (5 bases). The TCR sequence derives from a man between 60 and 75 years old with acute or convalescent COVID-19. Source material: peripheral blood. In DNA form, the CDR3 reads TGTGCCAGCAGCCAAGTGTTGGCTAGCCGCTACAATGAGCAGTTCTTC. Protein product: CASSQVLASRYNEQFF.